A few counts support the clone carrying this T cell receptor beta chain. As yet, its antigen is unknown. The identical CDR3 is also encoded by other nucleotide sequences in the sample. This record comes from a study of T cell responses to AZD1222 COVID-19 vaccine. Points from the study as a whole: Dominant CD4 TCR responses targeted spike regions 160-218 and 743-854. A mostly white British donor set with more females was recruited, and clonal diversity was possibly underestimated. After two AZD1222 doses, spike-specific TCR breadth and depth rose versus day 0. There were repertoire samples only from the period after the peak T cell response.

Here immunoSEQ multiplex PCR was the method, and the copy in TCRdb shows in-frame clones only, minus some. The data show approximately 140,000 clones, 90% seen once. The CDR3 sequence is 13 residues long. V lost 3 bases to trimming and J lost 5 bases, with 7 bases between them. The germline V gene has CDR1 SGHAT and CDR2 FQNNGV. Here the sequenced sample was peripheral blood, taken 28 days after the second AZD1222 dose. V gene TRBV11-2 combines with J gene TRBJ1-4, with D perhaps matching TRBD1 (5 bases). The sequence was collected from an adult who received the AZD1222 COVID-19 vaccine. The CDR3 nucleotides are TGTGCCAGCAGCTTGACAGTGAATGAAAAACTGTTTTTT. This sequence encodes CASSLTVNEKLFF.